Below, 15 T cell receptor beta chains from the same sample are listed, as sequenced in a study of radiation and T cells in renal cell carcinoma. This sample's time point: blood 4 weeks post-SBRT, at nephrectomy. This sample's treatment: 15 Gy SBRT to primary tumor, nephrectomy 4 weeks later. Profiling relied on immunoSEQ multiplex PCR, and the TCRdb table lists in-frame clones only, not all of them. The sample lists about 78,000 clones, 80% to 90% occurring once. The material was blood, obtained from a patient whose treatment included radiotherapy and nephrectomy. The receptors stem from a woman in her 70s with renal cell carcinoma.

The chain uses TRBV19 and TRBJ2-1; 13 bases are a match to TRBD2. Trimming took 6 bases from V and 7 from J; bases not matched to a gene: 3. Germline V gene sequence: CDR1 LNHDA, CDR2 SQIVND (reference sequence). This CDR3 is 14 amino acids long. CDR3 sequence (DNA): TGTGCCAGTAGGAGACTAGCGGGGGGAAATGAGCAGTTCTTC. This encodes CASRRLAGGNEQFF.

The chain combines TRBV5-6 with TRBJ2-6; D gene uncertain. The CDR3 runs to 15 residues. The V gene lost 2 bases and the J gene lost 0 bases, with 6 bases spanning the gap. Germline-derived CDR1 and CDR2 are SGHDT and YYEEEE. The CDR3, as DNA: TGTGCCAGCAGCTTACGGAGCTCTGGGGCCAACGTCCTGACTTTC. Residues: CASSLRSSGANVLTF.

The V and J genes are TRBV6-5 and TRBJ1-6, with D perhaps TRBD1 (5 bases). V lost 4 bases and J 7 bases, leaving 17 bases between the germline ends. CDR1 is MNHEY, CDR2 SVGAGI, per germline. The CDR3 runs to 16 residues. For the CDR3, the DNA is TGTGCCAGCAGTTTGGCGGTAGGGACGGTGAATTCACCCCTCCACTTT. This sequence encodes CASSLAVGTVNSPLHF.

In DNA form, the CDR3 reads TGTGCCAGCAGCAACGACAGGGTGAGGGTGAGGGGAAAGAAAACCATATATTTT. It encodes CASSNDRVRVRGKKTIYF. The chain employs TRBV21-1 and TRBJ1-3; TRBD1 is the table's D call and was not checked against the DNA. TRBV21-1 is listed as a pseudogene. The length of the CDR3 is 18 residues.

This clone was observed a single time. The chain is built from TRBV6-5 and TRBJ1-3; D gene uncertain. This CDR3 has 13 amino acids. Germline V CDR1 and CDR2: MNHEY, SVGAGI. With 7 bases removed from V and 5 bases from J, the gap between germline ends came to 12 bases. The CDR3 DNA follows: TGTGCCAGCATGAAATCGGGAAGAAACACCATATATTTT. It translates to CASMKSGRNTIYF.

The chain links TRBV11-3 to TRBJ2-1, with TRBD2 matching 11 bases. Germline loops: CDR1 SGHNT, CDR2 YENEEA. CDR3 size: 15 residues. The trim removed 3 bases at V and 6 bases at J, leaving 4 bases unmatched. CDR3 sequence (DNA): TGTGCCAGCAGCTTTAGCGGGGGGGCAGGCAATGAGCAGTTCTTC. It is translated as CASSFSGGAGNEQFF.

The J gene is TRBJ1-2, the V gene TRBV16, with a weak D call TRBD1 (5 bases). This CDR3 is 14 amino acids long. V shed 0 bases and J shed 1 base, with 6 bases lying between them. Germline V gene data show CDR1 as KGHSY and CDR2 as FQNENV. This CDR3 reads CASSQSGDNYGYTF. Written as DNA, the CDR3 is TGTGCCAGCAGCCAATCGGGGGATAACTATGGCTACACCTTC. The entire variable domain, with the rest obtained from reference TRBV16 and TRBJ1-2, is as follows: GEEVAQTPKHLVRGEGQKAKLYCAPIKGHSYVFWYQQVLKNEFKFLISFQNENVFDETGMPKERFSAKCLPNSPCSLEIQATKLEDSAVYFCASSQSGDNYGYTFGSGTRLTVV.

The chain recombines TRBV7-9 with TRBJ2-2; no reliable D call. V was clipped by 1 base and J by 3 bases, with 6 bases between them. The CDR3 is 14 amino acids. Per germline, CDR1 SEHNR and CDR2 FQNEAQ (reference sequence). The CDR3 DNA is TGTGCCAGCAGCTTAGAGGTCCACACCGGGGAGCTGTTTTTT. Translated, it gives CASSLEVHTGELFF.

This clone occurred once. V and J are TRBV4-3 and TRBJ2-2; D ambiguous. This CDR3 region has 17 residues. The germline V gene has CDR1 LGHNA and CDR2 YSLEER. Trimming stripped 0 bases from V and 0 bases from J, with 11 bases between. The CDR3 coding sequence is TGCGCCAGCAGCCAAGATCTGGGCAGCGCGAACACCGGGGAGCTGTTTTTT. Translation gives CASSQDLGSANTGELFF.

This clone showed up just once. The CDR3 protein is CASSMGQGAQETQYF. The CDR3 DNA reads as TGTGCCAGCAGCATGGGGCAGGGGGCACAAGAGACCCAGTACTTC. The chain carries TRBV9 and TRBJ2-5; 8 bases match TRBD1. The CDR3 consists of 15 residues. V was clipped by 4 bases and J by 2 bases; unmatched bases: 7. From germline, CDR1 is SGDLS and CDR2 YYNGEE.

The CDR3 nucleotides are TGTGCCAGCAGCGTAGGGCTATATAGCAATCAGCCCCAGCATTTT. It translates to CASSVGLYSNQPQHF. The chain combines TRBV9 with TRBJ1-5, with D hard to call. The CDR3 length is 15 residues. Germline V CDR1 and CDR2: SGDLS, YYNGEE. Trimming took 0 bases from V and 0 from J, leaving 7 bases between them. Looking up the rest from reference TRBV9 and TRBJ1-5 gives the full variable domain: DSGVTQTPKHLITATGQRVTLRCSPRSGDLSVYWYQQSLDQGLQFLIQYYNGEERAKGNILERFSAQQFPDLHSELNLSSLELGDSALYFCASSVGLYSNQPQHFGDGTRLSIL.

V gene TRBV28 combines with J gene TRBJ2-7, with TRBD2 matching over 10 bases. CDR3 length: 13 amino acids. The V gene end was trimmed by 8 bases and the J gene end by 3 bases; junction bases not matched to a gene: 4. Per germline, CDR1 MDHEN and CDR2 SYDVKM. The CDR3 DNA sequence: TGTGCCAGCGGCAGCGGGGGGGTCTACGAGCAGTACTTC. Amino acids: CASGSGGVYEQYF.

This clone was picked up a small number of times. The rearrangement joins TRBV7-9 to TRBJ1-2, with TRBD1 as a possible D gene (5 bases). CDR3 length: 13 residues. The germline V gene encodes CDR1 SEHNR and CDR2 FQNEAQ (reference sequence). V shed 5 bases and J shed 6 bases, with 13 bases lying between them. In nucleotides, the CDR3 is TGTGCCAGCAGCCCTCCCCTAGGGGATGGCTACACCTTC. It yields the protein CASSPPLGDGYTF.

The chain carries TRBV7-2 and TRBJ2-3, with D maybe TRBD1 (6 bases). Per the germline V gene, CDR1 is SGHTA and CDR2 is FQGNSA. The CDR3 extends over 17 amino acids. Trimming took 5 bases from V and 0 from J, leaving 18 bases between them. CDR3 in amino acids: CASSPTRGSYSTDTQYF. Written as DNA, the CDR3 is TGTGCCAGCAGCCCGACCAGGGGTTCCTATAGCACAGATACGCAGTATTTT. Full variable domain (rest looked up from reference TRBV7-2 and TRBJ2-3): GAGVSQSPSNKVTEKGKDVELRCDPISGHTALYWYRQSLGQGLEFLIYFQGNSAPDKSGLPSDRFSAERTGGSVSTLTIQRTQQEDSAVYLCASSPTRGSYSTDTQYFGPGTRLTVL.

The CDR3 is CASSPSTPMDEKLFF. CDR3 sequence (DNA): TGTGCCAGCTCACCAAGTACTCCGATGGATGAAAAACTGTTTTTT. V and J are TRBV18 and TRBJ1-4; D gene ambiguous. With 2 bases removed from V and 6 bases from J, the gap between germline ends came to 13 bases. This CDR3 region has 15 residues. Germline V gene sequence: CDR1 KGHSH, CDR2 LQKENI.